One and the same sample provided the 2 T cell receptor beta chains below, sequenced in a study of response to subunit inactivated influenza vaccine. One entry per CDR3 protein, called by TCRdb with MiXCR from the RT-PCR reads. The profile covers just under 550,000 distinct CDR3 sequences, with roughly a quarter appearing a single time and 2.5% to 3% taken by the ten largest. Another study also made use of these data, one on T cells expressing NK-cell markers. That work adds: The TCR beta cDNA came from 5'RACE template switching with UMIs.

The sample was CD4+ T cells sorted from PBMCs, taken 12 days after vaccination. These receptors came from a man over 45 who received an inactivated influenza vaccine.

The V gene is TRBV7-8, the J gene TRBJ1-2, with a tentative D call TRBD1 (5 bases). The germline V gene has CDR1 SGHVS and CDR2 FQNEAQ. Deletions cut 8 bases from V and 7 bases from J, with 17 bases between. The CDR3 runs to 13 residues. CDR3 region: CASAVGVAGGYTF. The CDR3 region has the DNA TGTGCCAGCGCCGTGGGGGTGGCTGGTGGCTACACCTTC.

This clonotype was detected many times. The gene calls are TRBV12-3 or TRBV12-4 and TRBJ2-7; 7 bases line up with TRBD1. This CDR3 has 12 amino acids. V lost 9 bases to trimming and J lost 6 bases; unmatched junction nucleotides: 8. CDR3 DNA: TGTGCCAGTACAAAACAGGGGATCGAGCAGTACTTC. Translation gives CASTKQGIEQYF.